What follows are 22 T cell receptor beta chains derived from one specimen sequenced in a study of control samples from healthy donors and cancer patients. Sequencing was performed with immunoSEQ multiplex PCR; in TCRdb, only in-frame clones are kept and a portion is missing. The data hold roughly 130,000 clones, with around 90% observed a single time. The sample consisted of blood. Receptor source: a man in his thirties or forties in good health.

This chain's CDR3 is CASRKLGFWEQFF. The CDR3 region has the DNA TGTGCCAGCAGAAAACTAGGGTTTTGGGAGCAGTTCTTC. This chain uses TRBV6-5 with TRBJ2-1; TRBD2 is a possible D gene (5 bases). CDR1 and CDR2 (germline): MNHEY, SVGAGI. The V and J ends lost 6 bases and 10 bases respectively, with 16 bases between them. The CDR3 totals 13 residues.

The CDR3, as DNA: TGTGCCAGCTCACCACTTGCTGGACATGAGCAGTTCTTC. Its protein product is CASSPLAGHEQFF. V gene TRBV18 combines with J gene TRBJ2-1, with unresolved D. V was clipped by 1 base and J by 8 bases, with 9 bases between them. Germline values: CDR1 KGHSH, CDR2 LQKENI. This CDR3 spans 13 amino acids.

The chain recombines TRBV9 with TRBJ2-5; D is unresolved. V lost 2 bases and J lost 4, with 18 bases in between. From germline, CDR1 is SGDLS and CDR2 YYNGEE. The CDR3 has 16 amino acids. The CDR3 region is CASSVGLVIGGETQYF. CDR3 sequence (DNA): TGTGCCAGCAGCGTTGGGTTGGTGATAGGTGGAGAGACCCAGTACTTC.

V is TRBV10-3 and J is TRBJ2-5, with 12 bases fitting TRBD2. J lost 5 bases, V lost 4 bases, and 8 bases had no gene match. CDR1 is ENHRY, CDR2 SYGVKD, per germline. The CDR3 runs to 16 residues. CDR3 coding DNA: TGTGCCATCAGTGGCCGACTAGCGGGAGTGGAGGAGACCCAGTACTTC. As protein: CAISGRLAGVEETQYF.

This clone was detected a few times. The chain recombines TRBV15 with TRBJ1-5; D may be TRBD1 (6 bases). The ends were cut back, 0 bases at V and 7 bases at J, with 13 bases in the middle. CDR1 and CDR2 from the germline V gene are LNHNV and YYDKDF (reference sequence). The CDR3 is 15 residues long. As DNA, the CDR3 is TGTGCCACCAGCAGAGATAACACAGGGTTCCAGCCCCAGCATTTT. This encodes CATSRDNTGFQPQHF.

The chain couples TRBV4-1 to TRBJ1-1, with D perhaps TRBD1 (5 bases). Germline-derived CDR1 and CDR2 are MGHRA and YSYEKL. This CDR3 contains 15 residues. Trimming took off 5 bases at V and 4 bases at J, with 17 bases between the two ends. In nucleotides, the CDR3 is TGCGCCAGCAGCAGGACTAGTCAGGGAGGCACTGAAGCTTTCTTT. This codes for CASSRTSQGGTEAFF.

Comments on this clone: Its ends do not fully match the called genes, so a read error is possible. The J gene is TRBJ1-2, the V gene TRBV2, with D uncertain. CDR1 SNHLY and CDR2 FYNNEI come from the germline V gene. The CDR3 contains 12 residues. In DNA, the CDR3 is TGTGCCAGCAGCGAAGCCGAATATGGCTACACCTTC. This sequence encodes CASSEAEYGYTF.

The genes are TRBV5-4 and TRBJ2-7; 8 bases map to TRBD2. With 2 bases clipped from V and 5 bases from J, the junction kept 6 bases outside the gene matches. Looked up from germline, CDR1 is SGHNT and CDR2 is YYREEE (reference sequence). The CDR3 extends over 14 amino acids. The CDR3 nucleotides are TGTGCCAGCAGCTTTCGGGCGGGAGGCGACGAGCAGTACTTC. It yields the protein CASSFRAGGDEQYF.

In nucleotides, the CDR3 is TGTGCCAGCAGCTTAGTTCCCCTAGCGGGAGGGGCATCACAGTTCTTC. Its protein is CASSLVPLAGGASQFF. The chain recombines TRBV7-6 with TRBJ2-1; the match to TRBD2 covers 12 bases. V lost 1 base and J lost 13; bases outside the gene matches: 11. The CDR3 extends over 16 amino acids. The germline V gene encodes CDR1 SGHVS and CDR2 FNYEAQ.

This chain connects TRBV15 to TRBJ2-7; tentatively, D is TRBD2 (5 bases). Germline CDR1 reads LNHNV; CDR2 reads YYDKDF (reference sequence). The V gene lost 5 bases and the J gene lost 1 base, with 9 bases spanning the gap. This CDR3 is built from 13 residues. The CDR3 reads CATSGSLSYEQYF. CDR3 DNA sequence: TGTGCCACCAGCGGGAGTCTGTCCTACGAGCAGTACTTC.

The chain uses TRBV30 and TRBJ1-2; possibly TRBD1 for D (5 bases). The CDR3 covers 14 residues. Germline CDR1 GTSNPN, CDR2 SVGIG (reference sequence). V was pared by 2 bases and J by 4 bases, with 14 bases between. As DNA, the CDR3 is TGTGCCTGGAGTAGGGGCACGGTGTCCTATGGCTACACCTTC. Its protein product is CAWSRGTVSYGYTF.

The rearrangement links TRBV28 to TRBJ1-1; D perhaps matches TRBD1 (5 bases). V lost 3 bases to trimming and J lost 1 base, with 9 bases between them. Germline V gene lookup returns CDR1 MDHEN and CDR2 SYDVKM. This CDR3 has 14 residues. This CDR3 reads CASSFQGANTEAFF. CDR3 nucleotide sequence: TGTGCCAGCAGTTTTCAGGGCGCGAACACTGAAGCTTTCTTT. Full variable domain (remainder filled in from reference TRBV28 and TRBJ1-1): DVKVTQSSRYLVKRTGEKVFLECVQDMDHENMFWYRQDPGLGLRLIYFSYDVKMKEKGDIPEGYSVSREKKERFSLILESASTNQTSMYLCASSFQGANTEAFFGQGTRLTVV.

The V call is TRBV5-4, the J call TRBJ1-1; D not resolved. The CDR3 loop spans 13 amino acids. Germline V lookup: CDR1 SGHNT, CDR2 YYREEE (reference sequence). V lost 4 bases and J lost 6, with 13 bases in between. In DNA, the CDR3 is TGTGCCAGCAGCCACGCGGGGTTTTCTGAAGCTTTCTTT. Protein: CASSHAGFSEAFF.

As for this clone: This sample includes further DNA sequences coding for the same CDR3. V and J are TRBV6-5 and TRBJ1-1, with D perhaps matching TRBD1 (5 bases). The CDR3 contains 14 residues. Germline-derived CDR1 and CDR2 are MNHEY and SVGAGI. Trimming pared 3 bases from V and 7 bases from J, leaving 15 bases between. DNA for the CDR3: TGTGCCAGCAGTTATAGTTGGGGTGGGGGTGAAGCTTTCTTT. Protein product: CASSYSWGGGEAFF.

The sample holds one count of this clone. V usage is TRBV5-6 and J usage is TRBJ1-3, with TRBD1 as a possible D gene (6 bases). Trimming took 0 bases from V and 3 from J, leaving 13 bases between them. The CDR3 is 16 amino acids. The germline CDR1 and CDR2 sequences are SGHDT and YYEEEE. The CDR3 DNA sequence: TGTGCCAGCAGCTTGGGCCCTGGGGGCTTTGGAAACACCATATATTTT. This translates into CASSLGPGGFGNTIYF.

The V call is TRBV6-4, the J call TRBJ2-1; no definite D call. With 2 bases removed from V and 6 bases from J, the gap between germline ends came to 11 bases. The CDR3 runs to 14 residues. CDR1 MRHNA and CDR2 SNTAGT come from the germline V gene. CDR3 coding DNA: TGTGCCAGCAGTGACGGGTTAGCCTCCAATGAGCAGTTCTTC. This codes for CASSDGLASNEQFF.

As regards this clone: Additional DNA sequences in this sample encode the identical CDR3. The rearrangement links TRBV11-2 to TRBJ1-1, with D uncertain. The ends were cut back, 0 bases at V and 4 bases at J, with 6 bases in the middle. Germline V CDR1 and CDR2: SGHAT, FQNNGV. This CDR3 spans 13 amino acids. The chain's CDR3 is CASSLELFTEAFF. CDR3 nucleotides: TGTGCCAGCAGCTTAGAGTTGTTCACTGAAGCTTTCTTT.

The chain carries TRBV6-5 and TRBJ1-6; 10 bases agree with TRBD1. Trimming at V came to 4 bases and at J to 5 bases, leaving 5 bases not matched to a gene. CDR3 length: 16 residues. Germline V lookup: CDR1 MNHEY, CDR2 SVGAGI. The CDR3 bases are TGTGCCAGCAGTTTTGGACAGGGGGTAAATAATTCACCCCTCCACTTT. The encoded protein is CASSFGQGVNNSPLHF.

The rearrangement uses TRBV6-5 and TRBJ1-1, with 8 nucleotides matching TRBD1. The CDR3 is made up of 15 amino acids. CDR1 and CDR2 (germline): MNHEY, SVGAGI. The trim removed 6 bases at V and 5 bases at J, leaving 11 bases unmatched. CDR3 sequence reads: CASSWTGPLGTEAFF. Here the CDR3 DNA reads TGTGCCAGCAGCTGGACAGGGCCCCTGGGGACTGAAGCTTTCTTT.

The chain combines TRBV7-9 with TRBJ2-1, with 8 bases that match TRBD2. This CDR3 spans 16 amino acids. CDR1 is SEHNR and CDR2 is FQNEAQ in the germline V gene (reference sequence). V was pared by 5 bases and J by 3 bases, with 9 bases of the junction left unmatched. The CDR3 nucleotides are TGTGCCAGCAGCCTAACGACTAGCGAGTACTACAATGAGCAGTTCTTC. Translating it yields CASSLTTSEYYNEQFF.

The chain carries TRBV5-4 and TRBJ2-7; 7 bases match TRBD1. Germline V CDR1 and CDR2: SGHNT, YYREEE (reference sequence). The J segment lost 6 bases and the V segment lost 3 bases, leaving 6 bases of the junction unmatched. The CDR3 is 13 residues long. The CDR3 nucleotides read TGTGCCAGCAGCTGGACAGGCATAACCGAGCAGTACTTC. Amino acid sequence: CASSWTGITEQYF.

This clone appeared a few times. The chain employs TRBV19 and TRBJ1-2; tentative D call: TRBD1 (6 bases). The germline V gene encodes CDR1 LNHDA and CDR2 SQIVND (reference sequence). This CDR3 has 15 amino acids. V lost 0 bases to trimming and J lost 4 bases, with 12 bases between them. Here the CDR3 reads CASSIDPTGPYGYTF. CDR3 in DNA: TGTGCCAGTAGTATAGATCCGACAGGCCCCTATGGCTACACCTTC.